Below, one TCR beta chain is given with its context. This sample is drawn from a study of blood T cell repertoires in COVID-19. Deletions cut 6 bases from V and 4 bases from J, with 9 bases between. Germline-derived CDR1 and CDR2 are SGHAT and FQNNGV. The CDR3 has 13 amino acids. The assay was immunoSEQ multiplex PCR, and TCRdb's table has in-frame clones only and misses some. The sample includes around 95,000 clones, 90% of them seen just once. This TCR was sampled from a man in his fifties with acute or convalescent COVID-19. The sample taken for sequencing was peripheral blood. The chain has TRBV11-2 and TRBJ2-2; no clear D gene. The CDR3 is CASRPFGTGELFF. In nucleotides, the CDR3 is TGTGCCAGCAGGCCATTCGGCACCGGGGAGCTGTTTTTT.